This T cell receptor beta chain was recovered during a study of Ad26.COV2.S vaccination and SARS-CoV-2 variants. Study-wide results and caveats: It was vaccine recipients, not placebo recipients, who had the higher spike-specific TCR breadth.

Treatment defined: 15 to 20 received Ad26.COV2.S at low or high dose, single or two shots; about five received placebo; per-sample allocation not given. Specimen acquisition occurred on day 63 following the initial vaccine or placebo injection. Some clones are missing from TCRdb's copy, which holds only in-frame ones; the method was immunoSEQ multiplex PCR. The repertoire has more than 300,000 clones, around nine tenths of them found once; the top ten carry under 6%. In this sample, this clone turned up once. Its target is not known. Per the germline V gene, CDR1 is SGHAT and CDR2 is FQNNGV. The J segment lost 2 bases and the V segment lost 6 bases, leaving 6 bases of the junction unmatched. This CDR3 is 15 amino acids long.

This sequence was found in a person between 18 and 59 years old who received the Ad26.COV2.S COVID-19 vaccine or a placebo. The chain links TRBV11-2 to TRBJ2-1, with 8 bases that match TRBD2. The sequenced sample was peripheral blood, obtained in a trial of Ad26.COV2.S vaccine versus placebo. CDR3 bases: TGTGCCAGCAGAGTAGCGGGAACCCCCTACAATGAGCAGTTCTTC. This encodes CASRVAGTPYNEQFF. The variable domain in full, with the rest retrieved from reference TRBV11-2 and TRBJ2-1, is EAGVAQSPRYKIIEKRQSVAFWCNPISGHATLYWYQQILGQGPKLLIQFQNNGVVDDSQLPKDRFSAERLKGVDSTLKIQPAKLEDSAVYLCASRVAGTPYNEQFFGPGTRLTVL.